This T cell receptor beta chain originates from a study of T cell repertoires in cytomegalovirus infection. General observations from the study: CMV-specific TCR beta clonotypes restricted by HLA-C dominated the ex vivo response.

TCRdb independently ran MiXCR on the reads; one entry per CDR3 protein. The sample contains over 300,000 distinct CDR3 sequences, roughly 9.5% of which appear only once. V lost 1 base, J lost 2 bases, and 3 bases stayed unmatched. Germline CDR1 reads SGHTA; CDR2 reads FQGNSA. This CDR3 has 16 residues. This clonotype showed up many times. As yet, its antigen is unknown. The sample consisted of PBMCs. The chain employs TRBV7-2 and TRBJ2-1; 9 positions agree with TRBD2. This sequence was found in a human donor in good health (CMV status not recorded). Some clones in this sample may be carry-over from other donors' samples. The CDR3 spells CASSLGPSGTYNEQFF. The CDR3 DNA reads TGTGCCAGCAGCTTAGGGCCTAGCGGGACCTACAATGAGCAGTTCTTC.